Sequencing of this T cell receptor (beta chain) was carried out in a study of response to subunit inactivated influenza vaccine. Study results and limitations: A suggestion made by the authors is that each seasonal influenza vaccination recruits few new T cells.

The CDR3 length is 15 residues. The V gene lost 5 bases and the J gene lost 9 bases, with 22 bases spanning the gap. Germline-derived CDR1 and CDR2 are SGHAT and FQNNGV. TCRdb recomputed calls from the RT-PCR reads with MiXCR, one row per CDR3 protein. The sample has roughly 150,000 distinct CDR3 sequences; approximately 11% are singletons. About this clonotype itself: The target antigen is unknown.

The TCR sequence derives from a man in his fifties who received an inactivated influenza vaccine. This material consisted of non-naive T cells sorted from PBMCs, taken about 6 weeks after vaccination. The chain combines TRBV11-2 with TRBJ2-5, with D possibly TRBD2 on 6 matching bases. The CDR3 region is CASSGSVGSGEAQYF. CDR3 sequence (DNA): TGTGCCAGCAGCGGGAGCGTTGGGAGTGGGGAGGCCCAGTACTTC.